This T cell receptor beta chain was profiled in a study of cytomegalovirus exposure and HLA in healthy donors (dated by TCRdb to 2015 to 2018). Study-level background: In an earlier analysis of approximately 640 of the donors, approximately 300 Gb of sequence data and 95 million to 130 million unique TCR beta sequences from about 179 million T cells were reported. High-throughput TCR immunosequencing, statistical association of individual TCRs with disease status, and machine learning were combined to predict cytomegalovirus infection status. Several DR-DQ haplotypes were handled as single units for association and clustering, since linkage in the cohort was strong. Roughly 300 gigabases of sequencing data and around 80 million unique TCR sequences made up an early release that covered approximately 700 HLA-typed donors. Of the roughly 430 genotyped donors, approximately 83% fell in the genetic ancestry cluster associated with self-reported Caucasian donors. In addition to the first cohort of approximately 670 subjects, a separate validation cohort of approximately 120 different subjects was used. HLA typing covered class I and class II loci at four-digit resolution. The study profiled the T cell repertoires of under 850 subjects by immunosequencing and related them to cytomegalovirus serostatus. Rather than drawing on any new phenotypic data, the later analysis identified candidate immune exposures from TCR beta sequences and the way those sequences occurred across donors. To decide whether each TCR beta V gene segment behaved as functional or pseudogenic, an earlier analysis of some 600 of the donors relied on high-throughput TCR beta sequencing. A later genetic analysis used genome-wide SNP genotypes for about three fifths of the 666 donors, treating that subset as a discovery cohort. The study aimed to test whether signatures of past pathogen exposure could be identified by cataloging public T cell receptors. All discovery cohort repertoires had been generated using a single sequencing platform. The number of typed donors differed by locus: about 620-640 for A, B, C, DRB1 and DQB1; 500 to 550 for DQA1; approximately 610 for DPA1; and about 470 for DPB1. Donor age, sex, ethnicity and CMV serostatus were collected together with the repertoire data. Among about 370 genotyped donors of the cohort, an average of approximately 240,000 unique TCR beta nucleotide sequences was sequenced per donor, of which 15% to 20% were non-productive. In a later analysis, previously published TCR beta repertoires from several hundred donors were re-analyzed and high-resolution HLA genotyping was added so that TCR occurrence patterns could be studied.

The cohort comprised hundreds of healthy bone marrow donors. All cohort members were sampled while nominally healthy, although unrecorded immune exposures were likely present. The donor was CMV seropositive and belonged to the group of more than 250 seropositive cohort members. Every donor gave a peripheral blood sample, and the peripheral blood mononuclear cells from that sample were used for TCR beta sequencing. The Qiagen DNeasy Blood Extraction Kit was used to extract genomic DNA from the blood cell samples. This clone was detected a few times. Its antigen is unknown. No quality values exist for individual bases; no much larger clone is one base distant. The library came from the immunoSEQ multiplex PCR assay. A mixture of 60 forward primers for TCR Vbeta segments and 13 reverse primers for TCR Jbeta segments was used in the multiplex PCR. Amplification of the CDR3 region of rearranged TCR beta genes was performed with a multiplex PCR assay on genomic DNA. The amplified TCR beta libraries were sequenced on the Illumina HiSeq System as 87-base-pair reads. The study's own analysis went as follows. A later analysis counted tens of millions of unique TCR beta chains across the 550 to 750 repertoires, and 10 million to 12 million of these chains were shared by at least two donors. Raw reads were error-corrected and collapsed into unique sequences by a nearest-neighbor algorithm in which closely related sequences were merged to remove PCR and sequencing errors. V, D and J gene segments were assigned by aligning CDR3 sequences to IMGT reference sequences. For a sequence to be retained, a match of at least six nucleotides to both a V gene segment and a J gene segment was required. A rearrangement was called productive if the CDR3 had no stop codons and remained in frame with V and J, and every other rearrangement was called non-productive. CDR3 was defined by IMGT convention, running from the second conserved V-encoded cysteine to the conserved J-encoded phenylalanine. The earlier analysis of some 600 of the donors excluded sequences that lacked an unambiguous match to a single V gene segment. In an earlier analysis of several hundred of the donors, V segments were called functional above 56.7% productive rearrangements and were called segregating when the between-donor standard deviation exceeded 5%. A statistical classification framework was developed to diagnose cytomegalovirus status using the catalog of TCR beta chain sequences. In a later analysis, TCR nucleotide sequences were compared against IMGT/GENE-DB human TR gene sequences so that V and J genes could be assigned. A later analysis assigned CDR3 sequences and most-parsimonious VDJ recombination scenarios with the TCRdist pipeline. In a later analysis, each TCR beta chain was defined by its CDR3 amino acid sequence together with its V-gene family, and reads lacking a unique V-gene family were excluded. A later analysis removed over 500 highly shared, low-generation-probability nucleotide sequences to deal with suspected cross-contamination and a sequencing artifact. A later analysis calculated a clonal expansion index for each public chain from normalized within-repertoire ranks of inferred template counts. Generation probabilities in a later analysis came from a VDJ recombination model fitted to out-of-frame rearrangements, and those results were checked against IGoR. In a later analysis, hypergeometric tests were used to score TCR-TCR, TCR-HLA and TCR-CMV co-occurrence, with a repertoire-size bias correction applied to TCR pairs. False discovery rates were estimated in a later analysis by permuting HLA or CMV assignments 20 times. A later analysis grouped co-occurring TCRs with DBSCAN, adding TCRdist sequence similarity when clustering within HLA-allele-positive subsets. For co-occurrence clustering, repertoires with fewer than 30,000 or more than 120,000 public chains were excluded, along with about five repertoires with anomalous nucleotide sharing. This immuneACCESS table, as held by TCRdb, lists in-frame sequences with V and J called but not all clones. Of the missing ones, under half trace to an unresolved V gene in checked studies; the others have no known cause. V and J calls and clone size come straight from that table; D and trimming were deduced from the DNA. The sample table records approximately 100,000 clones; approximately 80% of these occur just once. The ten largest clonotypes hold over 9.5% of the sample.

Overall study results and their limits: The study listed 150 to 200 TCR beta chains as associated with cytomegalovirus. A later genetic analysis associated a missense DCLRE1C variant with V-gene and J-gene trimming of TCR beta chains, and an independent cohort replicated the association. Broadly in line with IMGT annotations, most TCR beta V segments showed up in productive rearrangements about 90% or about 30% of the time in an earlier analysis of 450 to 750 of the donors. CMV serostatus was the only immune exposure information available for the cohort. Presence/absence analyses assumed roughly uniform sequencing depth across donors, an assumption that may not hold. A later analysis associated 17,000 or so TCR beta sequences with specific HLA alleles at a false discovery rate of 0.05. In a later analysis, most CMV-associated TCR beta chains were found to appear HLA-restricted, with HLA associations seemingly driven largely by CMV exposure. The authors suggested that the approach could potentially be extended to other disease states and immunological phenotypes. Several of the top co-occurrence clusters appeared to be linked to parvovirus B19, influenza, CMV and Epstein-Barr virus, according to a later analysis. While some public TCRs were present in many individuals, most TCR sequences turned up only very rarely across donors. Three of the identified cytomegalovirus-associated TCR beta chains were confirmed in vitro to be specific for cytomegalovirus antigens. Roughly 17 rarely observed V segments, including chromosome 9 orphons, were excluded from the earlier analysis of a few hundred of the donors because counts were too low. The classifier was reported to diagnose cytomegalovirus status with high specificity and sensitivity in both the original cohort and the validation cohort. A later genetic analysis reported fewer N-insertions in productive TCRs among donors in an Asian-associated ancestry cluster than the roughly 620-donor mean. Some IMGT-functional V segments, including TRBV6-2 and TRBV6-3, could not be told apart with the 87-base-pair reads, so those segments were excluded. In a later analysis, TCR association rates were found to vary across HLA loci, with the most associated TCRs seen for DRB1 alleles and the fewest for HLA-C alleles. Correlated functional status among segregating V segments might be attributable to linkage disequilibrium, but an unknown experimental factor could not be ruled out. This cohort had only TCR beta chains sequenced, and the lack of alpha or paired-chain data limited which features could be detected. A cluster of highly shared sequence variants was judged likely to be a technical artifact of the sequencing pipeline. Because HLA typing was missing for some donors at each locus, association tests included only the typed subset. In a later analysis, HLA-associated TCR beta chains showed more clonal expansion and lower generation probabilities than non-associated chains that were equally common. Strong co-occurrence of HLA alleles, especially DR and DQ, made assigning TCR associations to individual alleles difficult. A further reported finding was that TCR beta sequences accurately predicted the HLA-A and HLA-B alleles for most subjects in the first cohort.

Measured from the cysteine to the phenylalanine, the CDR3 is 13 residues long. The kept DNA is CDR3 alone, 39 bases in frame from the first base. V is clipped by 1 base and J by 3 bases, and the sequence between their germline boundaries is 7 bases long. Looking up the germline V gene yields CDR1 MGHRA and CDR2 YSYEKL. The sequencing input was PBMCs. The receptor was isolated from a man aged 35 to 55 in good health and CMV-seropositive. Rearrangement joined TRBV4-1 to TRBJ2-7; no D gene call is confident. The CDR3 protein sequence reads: CASSQVSNYEQYF. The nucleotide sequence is TGCGCCAGCAGCCAAGTTAGCAACTACGAGCAGTACTTC.